This T cell receptor beta chain was identified during a study of blood T cell repertoires in COVID-19. Turning to this clone: This same CDR3 is encoded by further DNA sequences in the sample.

This table comes from immunoSEQ multiplex PCR, and its TCRdb copy is limited to in-frame clones, with some not included. The sample lists hundreds of thousands of clones, roughly 90% occurring once. Categorization into cohorts depended on clinical history that participants reported. The V gene end was trimmed by 1 base and the J gene end by 0 bases; junction bases not matched to a gene: 9. Germline V gene data show CDR1 as SGHRS and CDR2 as YFSETQ. There are 18 residues in the CDR3. The chain combines TRBV5-1 with TRBJ2-7; TRBD2 aligns across 11 bases. Sequences were obtained from PBMCs or T cells enriched from blood (not recorded which). The clonotype originates from a woman between 40 and 50 years old with acute COVID-19. The CDR3 DNA reads TGCGCCAGCAGCTTGTTAACTAGCGGGGGCCTTAGCTCCTACGAGCAGTACTTC. Encoded protein: CASSLLTSGGLSSYEQYF.